This paragraph reports one T cell receptor beta chain. Its cognate antigen is unknown. This sample was taken from a study of graft-versus-host responses after intestinal transplantation. Whole-study results and caveats: GvH clones were identified in recipient marrow, with some first appearing in ileum or blood.

The CDR3 runs 12 residues. Between the trimmed V and J ends, which lost 2 bases and 1 base, there was a span of 2 bases. The germline V gene has CDR1 MNHNY and CDR2 SVGAGI (reference sequence). The table came from immunoSEQ multiplex PCR; TCRdb's copy has only in-frame clones and leaves some out. The sample carries roughly 36,000 clones, nearly 95% recorded once. The chain joins TRBV6-6 to TRBJ1-1; no firm D call. The source material was unstimulated CD8+ T cells sorted from spleen or lymph node cells, sampled before transplant. The TCR comes from a human donor who was the organ donor for an intestinal transplant. The CDR3 spells CASSYQNTEAFF. The CDR3 DNA is TGTGCCAGCAGTTACCAGAACACTGAAGCTTTCTTT.